The 17 T cell receptor beta chains given below trace back to one sample, sequenced in a study of blood T cell repertoires in COVID-19. TCRdb's table, derived via immunoSEQ multiplex PCR, lists solely in-frame clones and lacks some. The sample comprises some 150,000 clones, around 84% of which are singletons, and 38% rests with the top ten. The sample was peripheral blood. The source of these receptors is a human donor in a cohort sampled during active COVID-19.

V gene TRBV6-5 combines with J gene TRBJ2-7; weak D call: TRBD2 (6 bases). The germline V and J ends were trimmed by 5 bases and 2 bases, with 13 bases remaining between them. CDR1 is MNHEY and CDR2 is SVGAGI in the germline V gene. The CDR3 runs 14 residues. CDR3 loop: CASSQTSNAYEQYF. The CDR3 DNA follows: TGTGCCAGCAGTCAGACTAGTAATGCCTACGAGCAGTACTTC.

The V and J genes are TRBV2 and TRBJ1-4; 8 bases align to TRBD1. The length of the CDR3 is 16 residues. V shed 6 bases and J 0 bases; nucleotides not matched to a gene: 6. Germline CDR1 is SNHLY and CDR2 is FYNNEI. Here the CDR3 reads CASRFPGQATNEKLFF. In nucleotides, the CDR3 is TGTGCCAGCAGGTTTCCGGGACAGGCAACTAATGAAAAACTGTTTTTT. Together with reference TRBV2 and TRBJ1-4, the CDR3 gives the full variable domain: EPEVTQTPSHQVTQMGQEVILRCVPISNHLYFYWYRQILGQKVEFLVSFYNNEISEKSEIFDDQFSVERPDGSNFTLKIRSTKLEDSAMYFCASRFPGQATNEKLFFGSGTQLSVL.

The chain is built from TRBV6-2 or TRBV6-3 and TRBJ2-7; 8 bases agree with TRBD1. Trimming took 6 bases from V and 7 from J; bases not matched to a gene: 11. The CDR3 runs to 14 residues. Germline CDR1 and CDR2: MNHEY and SVGEGT. The CDR3 is CASSSGQAPREQYF. The CDR3 nucleotides are TGTGCCAGCAGCTCGGGACAGGCACCTCGGGAGCAGTACTTC.

This clone occurred once. The chain is built from TRBV7-9 and TRBJ1-4; 10 nucleotides match TRBD1. After removal of 3 bases from V and 9 bases from J, the junction contained 7 bases not matched to a gene. The CDR3 consists of 15 residues. CDR1 and CDR2 from the germline V gene are SEHNR and FQNEAQ (reference sequence). The DNA for the CDR3 is TGTGCCAGCAGCTTTGGGACAGGGGCCCATCAAAAACTGTTTTTT. As protein: CASSFGTGAHQKLFF.

The CDR3 is CASSRQTNTEAFF. The DNA of the CDR3 is TGTGCCAGCAGCCGACAGACAAACACTGAAGCTTTCTTT. This chain links TRBV14 with TRBJ1-1, with a weak D call TRBD1 (5 bases). The CDR3 spans 13 residues. Trimming took 4 bases from V and 2 from J, leaving 8 bases between them. Germline values: CDR1 SGHDN, CDR2 FVKESK.

This chain joins TRBV7-2 and TRBJ2-4; tentative D call: TRBD1 (7 bases). The CDR3 covers 18 residues. V was trimmed by 5 bases and J by 1 base, leaving 21 bases between them. Looked up from germline, CDR1 is SGHTA and CDR2 is FQGNSA. The CDR3 DNA follows: TGTGCCAGCAGCCAGCCGGCAAGGGCAGGGGGGGCCAAAAACATTCAGTACTTC. This sequence encodes CASSQPARAGGAKNIQYF. The full variable domain, its missing parts supplied by reference TRBV7-2 and TRBJ2-4, is GAGVSQSPSNKVTEKGKDVELRCDPISGHTALYWYRQSLGQGLEFLIYFQGNSAPDKSGLPSDRFSAERTGGSVSTLTIQRTQQEDSAVYLCASSQPARAGGAKNIQYFGAGTRLSVL.

V usage is TRBV9 and J usage is TRBJ2-3, with 12 bases matching TRBD2. The trim removed 2 bases at V and 5 bases at J, leaving 12 bases unmatched. The CDR3 has 18 amino acids. CDR1 SGDLS and CDR2 YYNGEE come from the germline V gene. The CDR3 is CASSVPTSGGRYVDTQYF. CDR3 DNA: TGTGCCAGCAGCGTCCCGACTAGCGGGGGACGTTATGTAGATACGCAGTATTTT.

The rearrangement joins TRBV5-1 to TRBJ1-4, with a tentative D call TRBD1 (6 bases). Germline V gene lookup returns CDR1 SGHRS and CDR2 YFSETQ. V gave up 1 base and J gave up 1 base, with 11 bases separating them. The CDR3 spans 16 residues. CDR3 bases: TGCGCCAGCAGCTTGCAGGGGTGGGGAACTAATGAAAAACTGTTTTTT. This gives the protein CASSLQGWGTNEKLFF. Using reference TRBV5-1 and TRBJ1-4 for the parts outside the CDR3, the full variable domain is KAGVTQTPRYLIKTRGQQVTLSCSPISGHRSVSWYQQTPGQGLQFLFEYFSETQRNKGNFPGRFSGRQFSNSRSEMNVSTLELGDSALYLCASSLQGWGTNEKLFFGSGTQLSVL.

This sequence joins TRBV6-5 and TRBJ2-7, with 8 bases lining up with TRBD1. Trimming cost V 9 bases and J 1 base; bases outside gene matches: 11. From germline, CDR1 is MNHEY and CDR2 SVGAGI. The CDR3 is made up of 15 amino acids. The CDR3 loop is CASTPGTGLSYEQYF. The CDR3 DNA reads TGTGCCAGTACCCCCGGGACAGGCCTTTCCTACGAGCAGTACTTC.

A single count supports this clone. This chain connects TRBV6-5 to TRBJ1-1; 9 nucleotides agree with TRBD1. V shed 5 bases and J 6 bases; nucleotides not matched to a gene: 7. The CDR3 extends over 14 amino acids. Germline V lookup: CDR1 MNHEY, CDR2 SVGAGI. The CDR3 is CASSIQGARAEAFF. The CDR3 nucleotides are TGTGCCAGCAGTATACAGGGGGCAAGGGCTGAAGCTTTCTTT.

The CDR3 region has the DNA TGTGCCAGCAGCCTTACTCGGTCGAACACCGGGGAGCTGTTTTTT. Its protein product is CASSLTRSNTGELFF. The chain links TRBV6-2 or TRBV6-3 to TRBJ2-2; no reliable D call. Trimming cost V 6 bases and J 0 bases, with 11 bases left between them. The CDR3 is 15 residues long. Germline-derived CDR1 and CDR2 are MNHEY and SVGEGT.

This chain joins TRBV11-3 and TRBJ2-5; maybe TRBD1 (5 bases). There are 14 residues in the CDR3. The ends were cut back, 5 bases at V and 0 bases at J, with 10 bases in the middle. The V gene's germline CDR1 is SGHNT and CDR2 YENEEA. In nucleotides, the CDR3 is TGTGCCAGCAGCCCCAGACAGTACCAAGAGACCCAGTACTTC. The encoded protein is CASSPRQYQETQYF.

The gene calls are TRBV7-2 and TRBJ2-7, with 8 bases that match TRBD1. CDR1 is SGHTA and CDR2 is FQGNSA in the germline V gene. This CDR3 comprises 15 residues. The junction had 9 bases not matched to a gene; V was cut back by 4 bases and J by 4 bases. CDR3 DNA sequence: TGTGCCAGCAGCTCGAGGACAGGGACGGTATACGAGCAGTACTTC. Translating it yields CASSSRTGTVYEQYF.

The V and J genes are TRBV7-2 and TRBJ1-2; D possibly corresponds to TRBD1 (5 bases). The CDR3 runs to 13 residues. The V end was cut by 5 bases, the J end by 1 base, with 8 bases between. In germline, CDR1 is SGHTA, CDR2 FQGNSA. The CDR3 nucleotides are TGTGCCAGCAGCCCCGACAGTAACTATGGCTACACCTTC. Translating gives CASSPDSNYGYTF.

The chain links TRBV5-8 to TRBJ1-5; D possibly corresponds to TRBD1 (6 bases). V lost 0 bases and J 0 bases, leaving 13 bases between the germline ends. Per germline, CDR1 SGHTS and CDR2 YDEGEE. The CDR3 is 17 amino acids. CDR3: CASSLGPTGYSNQPQHF. CDR3 nucleotides: TGTGCCAGCAGCTTGGGACCGACAGGTTATAGCAATCAGCCCCAGCATTTT.

The chain joins TRBV7-2 to TRBJ2-2, with a possible D match to TRBD1 (6 bases). V shed 1 base and J shed 9 bases, with 15 bases lying between them. The CDR3 is made up of 15 amino acids. Germline V gene data show CDR1 as SGHTA and CDR2 as FQGNSA. The chain's CDR3 is CASSLELFRGRELFF. DNA of the CDR3: TGTGCCAGCAGCTTAGAATTGTTCAGGGGCCGGGAGCTGTTTTTT.

The table lists this clone with a few counts. The chain employs TRBV6-5 and TRBJ1-5, with 8 positions matching TRBD1. Germline loops: CDR1 MNHEY, CDR2 SVGAGI. This CDR3 is built from 14 residues. J gave up 6 bases and V 3 bases, and 4 bases lay outside the gene matches. The CDR3 bases are TGTGCCAGCAGTTATCAGGGGGCGGGTCAGCCCCAGCATTTT. It encodes CASSYQGAGQPQHF.